This TCR beta chain was sequenced for a study of blood T cells in healthy people across ages. Study-wide results and caveats: When set beside aged donors, long-lived donors presented more naive CD4+ cells and higher diversity. TCR beta diversity was tightly associated with the proportion of naive T cells.

V trimming: 6 bases; J trimming: 0 bases; junction bases outside the gene matches: 5. The germline CDR1 and CDR2 sequences are SGHTA and FQGNSA. CDR3 length: 15 amino acids. This clonotype showed up many times. The antigen remains unidentified. Using a J-beta primer mix together with a sample-barcoded 5' primer, a second PCR was run for roughly 6 to 11 cycles. TCRdb ran MiXCR on the 5' RACE reads and lists one entry per CDR3 protein. The sample consists of approximately 700,000 distinct CDR3 sequences, approximately 29% of them appearing once. This rearrangement joins TRBV7-2 to TRBJ1-5; TRBD1 matches 7 bases. Sequenced: blood. The receptor's source is a woman of 80 years or more in good health. The CDR3 DNA reads as TGTGCCAGCAGTGACAGGGCATATAGCAATCAGCCCCAGCATTTT. The encoded protein is CASSDRAYSNQPQHF.